The clone carrying this TCR beta chain was counted between two and nine times. Its specificity is unknown. Germline assignment: CDR1 KGHSH and CDR2 LQKENI. This CDR3 is built from 15 residues. V was clipped by 0 bases and J by 9 bases, with 15 bases between them. The data are from a study of response to subunit inactivated influenza vaccine. Study findings and constraints: The authors suggested that few new T cells are recruited per seasonal influenza vaccination.

MiXCR was run by TCRdb on the RT-PCR reads, yielding one entry per CDR3 protein. In the table there are about 520,000 distinct CDR3 sequences, around 7.7% of which are singletons. This specimen was PBMCs from blood, taken about 24 months after vaccination. The V and J genes are TRBV18 and TRBJ2-1, with D perhaps TRBD2 (5 bases). The sequence derives from a man aged 50 to 69 who received an inactivated influenza vaccine. The chain's CDR3 is CASSPPASFTGEQFF. The DNA of the CDR3 is TGTGCCAGCTCACCACCGGCTAGCTTTACGGGTGAGCAGTTCTTC.